This is a list of T cell receptor beta chains from one sample in a study of blood T cell repertoires in COVID-19. The method was immunoSEQ multiplex PCR; TCRdb's version includes in-frame clones alone and lacks a portion of them. This sample has some 180,000 clones, with around 80% found just once. The specimen was peripheral blood. These receptors all stem from a woman aged 60-75 years with COVID-19, enrolled during active disease. The CDR3 runs from the conserved cysteine through the conserved F or W. D genes are given only for firm matches. Size is omitted from some rows. Given values are once, few, many or a class for expanded clones.

TRBV9,.,TRBJ1-5,.,CASSVGVDQPQHF,TGTGCCAGCAGCGTCGGGGTGGATCAGCCCCAGCATTTT
TRBV5-1,TRBD1,TRBJ1-4,.,CASSLTKQGPERGLFF,TGCGCCAGCAGCTTGACCAAACAGGGGCCGGAAAGGGGGCTGTTTTTT
TRBV30,.,TRBJ2-7,.,CAWSITLYEQYF,TGTGCCTGGAGTATAACCCTATACGAGCAGTACTTC
TRBV10-3,.,TRBJ1-1,.,CAIRADTRPYTEAFF,TGTGCCATCAGGGCTGACACCCGGCCATACACTGAAGCTTTCTTT
TRBV3-1/TRBV3-2,TRBD1,TRBJ1-6,.,CASSHGQGLASPLHF,TGTGCCAGCAGCCACGGACAGGGGCTGGCTTCACCCCTCCACTTT
TRBV9,TRBD1,TRBJ1-2,.,CASSPRTGAYGYTF,TGTGCCAGCAGCCCAAGGACAGGGGCCTATGGCTACACCTTC
TRBV11-2,.,TRBJ2-3,.,CASSLVTNTQYF,TGTGCCAGCAGCTTAGTCACAAATACGCAGTATTTT
TRBV6-1,TRBD1,TRBJ1-6,once,CASSESGGDNSPLHF,TGTGCCAGCAGTGAGTCAGGGGGCGATAATTCACCCCTCCACTTT
TRBV5-1,TRBD1,TRBJ2-3,.,CASSLDPGQGTDTQYF,TGCGCCAGCAGCTTGGACCCGGGACAGGGCACAGATACGCAGTATTTT
TRBV7-9,TRBD1,TRBJ2-5,few,CASSLGQGQVETQYF,TGTGCCAGCAGCTTAGGACAGGGACAGGTGGAGACCCAGTACTTC
TRBV19,TRBD1,TRBJ1-6,few,CASSMVTGGSPLHF,TGTGCCAGTAGTATGGTCACAGGGGGGTCACCCCTCCACTTT
TRBV6-2/TRBV6-3,TRBD1,TRBJ2-2,.,CASSPLNTGAGGTGELFF,TGTGCCAGCAGCCCTTTAAATACCGGGGCAGGGGGCACCGGGGAGCTGTTTTTT
TRBV21-1,.,TRBJ2-1,.,CASSTIPGTSDYNEQFF,TGTGCCAGCAGCACTATACCCGGGACTAGCGACTACAATGAGCAGTTCTTC
TRBV6-1,.,TRBJ1-3,.,CASSVGQIITSSGNTIYF,TGTGCCAGCAGTGTCGGACAGATAATTACTAGCTCTGGAAACACCATATATTTT
TRBV2,TRBD1,TRBJ1-2,many,CASSEAMRGQKIGYTF,TGTGCCAGCAGTGAAGCTATGAGGGGGCAGAAGATTGGCTACACCTTC
TRBV23-1,.,TRBJ1-2,.,CASSQSPPCDGYTF,TGCGCCAGCAGTCAATCCCCCCCTTGTGATGGCTACACCTTC
TRBV13,.,TRBJ2-7,.,CASSRALGSRGYEQYF,TGTGCCAGCAGCCGCGCCTTAGGGAGTAGAGGCTACGAGCAGTACTTC
TRBV4-2,.,TRBJ2-6,.,CASSQDKTGTYSGANVLTF,TGTGCCAGCAGCCAAGATAAAACAGGGACGTACTCCGGGGCCAACGTCCTGACTTTC
TRBV7-2,.,TRBJ1-3,.,CASSPEGNTIYF,TGTGCCAGCAGCCCCGAGGGAAACACCATATATTTT